This TCR beta chain was recovered during a study of vaccination and CD4 T cells after COVID-19. The wider study: Four females and six males made up the convalescents, with two Hispanic. A CEFX pool, an HIV-1 Nef pool, or else no peptide went into the control cultures. Spike peptides, overlapping and drawn from SARS-CoV-2, HCoV-NL63, HCoV-OC43 and HCoV-229E, were used to stimulate cells.

A word on this clonotype: Its antigen is not identified.

Specified time point: late sampling 161 to 241 days after vaccination in three convalescent patients. The sample's treatment: approximately 10-day PBMC culture with coronavirus spike peptide pools or control peptides (ViraFEST assay). First, ViraFEST expanded antigen-specific T cells with peptide pools, and next it sequenced the TCRs. The Oncomine TCR Beta short-read assay generated sequence data from the DNA of cultured CD4+ T cells. Using its own MiXCR run on the PCR reads, TCRdb lists one record per CDR3 protein. Found here are 20,000 to 25,000 distinct CDR3 sequences, roughly 44% of them singletons; the top ten hold just under 5%. V lost 3 bases and J lost 2; bases outside the gene matches: 4. CDR1 is SQVTM, CDR2 ANQGSEA, per germline. The CDR3 totals 14 residues.

The material was CD4+ T cells from blood, cultured in vitro, obtained about 7 months after SARS-CoV-2 vaccination. This rearrangement joins TRBV29-1 to TRBJ1-5, with 7 positions matching TRBD1. This clonotype originated in a human donor who had recovered from COVID-19. CDR3 sequence: CSVDDRAGNQPQHF. The CDR3 DNA sequence: TGCAGCGTTGATGACAGGGCGGGCAATCAGCCCCAGCATTTT.